Each of the 27 T cell receptor beta chains below was sequenced from the same sample in a study of monozygotic twins with cystic fibrosis. Only in-frame clones appear in the TCRdb table, and some are missing; sequencing was by immunoSEQ multiplex PCR. Of about 20,000 clones listed, roughly 89% are singletons. The sequencing sample was made of blood. The receptors come from a girl aged 2 to 10 with cystic fibrosis.

The CDR3 DNA reads TGTGCCAGCAGTGGATTGATAGTTTTGTCCTACAATGAGCAGTTCTTC. Its translation: CASSGLIVLSYNEQFF. V and J are TRBV6-1 and TRBJ2-1; D gene ambiguous. Trimming pared 4 bases from V and 1 base from J, leaving 14 bases between. This CDR3 spans 16 amino acids. The germline V gene encodes CDR1 MNHNS and CDR2 SASEGT.

The sample holds one count of this clone. This sequence joins TRBV28 and TRBJ1-2, with a tentative D call TRBD1 (5 bases). The CDR3 extends over 14 amino acids. From germline, CDR1 is MDHEN and CDR2 SYDVKM. V was cut by 3 bases and J by 8 bases, with 16 bases left in between. CDR3 DNA sequence: TGTGCCAGCAGTTTTTCGGACACCCCGCGGGGCTACACCTTC. Translated, it gives CASSFSDTPRGYTF.

V gene TRBV19 combines with J gene TRBJ1-3; D uncertain. V shed 4 bases and J shed 3 bases, with 7 bases lying between them. Germline V gene lookup returns CDR1 LNHDA and CDR2 SQIVND (reference sequence). This CDR3 contains 13 residues. The DNA of the CDR3 is TGTGCCAGTAGTACCACAGTTGGAAACACCATATATTTT. It codes for CASSTTVGNTIYF. Complete variable domain (other parts from reference TRBV19 and TRBJ1-3): DGGITQSPKYLFRKEGQNVTLSCEQNLNHDAMYWYRQDPGQGLRLIYYSQIVNDFQKGDIAEGYSVSREKKESFPLTVTSAQKNPTAFYLCASSTTVGNTIYFGEGSWLTVV.

The chain carries TRBV5-1 and TRBJ1-2; TRBD1 might be the D (5 bases). Trimming shortened V by 7 bases and J by 4 bases, and 8 bases separated the two germline ends. Germline V gene data show CDR1 as SGHRS and CDR2 as YFSETQ. The CDR3 is 11 amino acids. The CDR3 DNA sequence: TGCGCCAGCTTAGGGGTCTATGGCTACACCTTC. Its translation: CASLGVYGYTF.

The gene calls are TRBV5-1 and TRBJ2-5; D gene unclear. The ends were cut back, 2 bases at V and 5 bases at J, with 7 bases in the middle. The length of the CDR3 is 12 residues. Per germline, CDR1 SGHRS and CDR2 YFSETQ. The CDR3 sequence: CASSLSGETQYF. DNA of the CDR3: TGCGCCAGCAGCTTATCCGGGGAGACCCAGTACTTC.

The rearrangement links TRBV6-6 to TRBJ2-3, with D possibly matching TRBD2 (6 bases). CDR1 is MNHNY, CDR2 SVGAGI, per germline (reference sequence). Deletions cut 2 bases from V and 4 bases from J, with 10 bases between. The CDR3 runs 14 residues. Here the CDR3 reads CASSYGGASDTQYF. CDR3 coding DNA: TGTGCCAGCAGTTACGGCGGGGCGTCAGATACGCAGTATTTT.

The count of this clone is one. This chain links TRBV18 with TRBJ2-7; 14 nucleotides agree with TRBD2. V trimming: 3 bases; J trimming: 2 bases; junction bases outside the gene matches: 6. Germline V gene lookup returns CDR1 KGHSH and CDR2 LQKENI. There are 17 residues in the CDR3. CDR3 amino acids: CASSPGLAGVLPYEQYF. CDR3 bases: TGTGCCAGCTCACCGGGACTAGCGGGAGTTTTACCCTACGAGCAGTACTTC. Full variable domain (rest looked up from reference TRBV18 and TRBJ2-7): NAGVMQNPRHLVRRRGQEARLRCSPMKGHSHVYWYRQLPEEGLKFMVYLQKENIIDESGMPKERFSAEFPKEGPSILRIQQVVRGDSAAYFCASSPGLAGVLPYEQYFGPGTRLTVT.

The chain has TRBV7-8 and TRBJ2-3, with D perhaps TRBD2 (6 bases). The V end lost 6 bases, the J end lost 3 bases, and 10 bases lay between the germline ends. CDR3 size: 13 residues. The germline V gene has CDR1 SGHVS and CDR2 FQNEAQ. CDR3 protein: CASSPAGTDTQYF. As DNA, the CDR3 is TGTGCCAGCAGTCCCGCGGGGACAGATACGCAGTATTTT.

This chain connects TRBV19 to TRBJ1-5; 10 bases are shared with TRBD1. Germline loops: CDR1 LNHDA, CDR2 SQIVND (reference sequence). V gave up 5 bases and J gave up 3 bases; unmatched junction bases: 7. The CDR3 loop spans 16 amino acids. The CDR3 bases are TGTGCCAGTAGTGTTATGGACAGGGGGTCCAATCAGCCCCAGCATTTT. Translated: CASSVMDRGSNQPQHF.

This clone has only one observation. J is TRBJ2-6 and V is TRBV30; D not certain. V lost 2 bases to trimming and J lost 2 bases, with 7 bases between them. The CDR3 runs 14 residues. The germline V gene has CDR1 GTSNPN and CDR2 SVGIG (reference sequence). Here the CDR3 reads CAWSRAAGANVLTF. CDR3 coding DNA: TGTGCCTGGAGTAGGGCTGCTGGGGCCAACGTCCTGACTTTC. Complete variable domain (other parts from reference TRBV30 and TRBJ2-6): SQTIHQWPATLVQPVGSPLSLECTVEGTSNPNLYWYRQAAGRGLQLLFYSVGIGQISSEVPQNLSASRPQDRQFILSSKKLLLSDSGFYLCAWSRAAGANVLTFGAGSRLTVL.

The chain combines TRBV4-1 with TRBJ2-3, with D perhaps given as TRBD1 or TRBD2 (5 bases each). CDR3 length equals 16 residues. The V gene lost 7 bases and the J gene lost 0 bases, with 17 bases spanning the gap. Germline lookup yields CDR1 MGHRA and CDR2 YSYEKL. Here the CDR3 DNA reads TGCGCCAGCATCGCCCCGGGGCCCCATAGCACAGATACGCAGTATTTT. It translates to CASIAPGPHSTDTQYF.

V is TRBV10-3 and J is TRBJ2-1; 10 nucleotides line up with TRBD1. Germline lookup yields CDR1 ENHRY and CDR2 SYGVKD. The V gene end was trimmed by 0 bases and the J gene end by 13 bases; junction bases not matched to a gene: 12. There are 16 residues in the CDR3. Written as DNA, the CDR3 is TGTGCCATCAGTGAGTCAGGAGGGACAGGGGACACACTACAGTTCTTC. It encodes CAISESGGTGDTLQFF.

This sequence joins TRBV19 and TRBJ1-4; possibly TRBD1 for D (6 bases). With 5 bases removed from V and 2 bases from J, the gap between germline ends came to 15 bases. Germline V gene lookup returns CDR1 LNHDA and CDR2 SQIVND (reference sequence). The CDR3 extends over 16 amino acids. The CDR3 region is CASSLPTGTTNEKLFF. As DNA, the CDR3 is TGTGCCAGTAGTTTACCTACAGGGACGACTAATGAAAAACTGTTTTTT.

This sequence joins TRBV5-1 and TRBJ1-2, with D possibly TRBD1 on 5 matching bases. Trimming took off 4 bases at V and 1 base at J, with 14 bases between the two ends. Per the germline V gene, CDR1 is SGHRS and CDR2 is YFSETQ. This CDR3 has 15 amino acids. CDR3 sequence: CASSPGGANNYGYTF. CDR3 nucleotide sequence: TGCGCCAGCAGCCCGGGTGGGGCCAATAACTATGGCTACACCTTC.

The rearrangement links TRBV18 to TRBJ2-1; D uncertain. The V end lost 3 bases, the J end lost 3 bases, and 9 bases lay between the germline ends. This CDR3 is built from 14 residues. Germline V CDR1 and CDR2: KGHSH, LQKENI. CDR3 coding DNA: TGTGCCAGCTCACCTGACCCCATCTACAATGAGCAGTTCTTC. As protein: CASSPDPIYNEQFF.

The gene calls are TRBV18 and TRBJ2-5, with D unclear. The CDR3 spans 15 residues. Germline V gene sequence: CDR1 KGHSH, CDR2 LQKENI. With 0 bases removed from V and 3 bases from J, the gap between germline ends came to 11 bases. CDR3 DNA: TGTGCCAGCTCACCACCGTCGTCCCCTGAAGAGACCCAGTACTTC. Residues: CASSPPSSPEETQYF.

The chain has TRBV30 and TRBJ2-3; D is possibly TRBD1 (6 bases). This CDR3 has 14 residues. Trimming removed 4 bases from V and 5 bases from J, with 16 bases in between. CDR1 GTSNPN and CDR2 SVGIG come from the germline V gene (reference sequence). CDR3 nucleotide sequence: TGTGCCTGGAAATGGGGCAGGGGCCGAGATACGCAGTATTTT. Protein sequence: CAWKWGRGRDTQYF.

The chain carries TRBV27 and TRBJ2-1, with a possible D match to TRBD1 (6 bases). Germline loops: CDR1 MNHEY, CDR2 SMNVEV (reference sequence). V was cut by 5 bases and J by 3 bases, with 11 bases left in between. The CDR3 totals 14 residues. CDR3 region: CASSQTRGYNEQFF. For the CDR3, the DNA is TGTGCCAGCAGTCAGACCAGGGGCTACAATGAGCAGTTCTTC.

The chain uses TRBV18 and TRBJ1-1, with 10 bases lining up with TRBD1. Germline lookup yields CDR1 KGHSH and CDR2 LQKENI. This CDR3 spans 15 amino acids. After removal of 2 bases from V and 4 bases from J, the junction contained 4 bases not matched to a gene. CDR3 in amino acids: CASSPTGQGFTEAFF. In DNA, the CDR3 is TGTGCCAGCTCACCAACGGGACAGGGGTTCACTGAAGCTTTCTTT.

The chain uses TRBV6-5 and TRBJ1-1; 8 nucleotides agree with TRBD1. The germline V gene encodes CDR1 MNHEY and CDR2 SVGAGI. This CDR3 spans 14 amino acids. J gave up 3 bases and V 7 bases, and 7 bases lay outside the gene matches. CDR3 sequence: CASIRDRSHTEAFF. The CDR3, as DNA: TGTGCCAGCATCCGGGACAGGTCCCACACTGAAGCTTTCTTT.

This chain connects TRBV6-5 to TRBJ2-7; no clear D gene. V was trimmed by 4 bases and J by 3 bases, leaving 13 bases between them. The CDR3 length is 14 residues. Germline V gene data show CDR1 as MNHEY and CDR2 as SVGAGI. CDR3 nucleotides: TGTGCCAGCAGTTTTGAGCCCGGGTTCTACGAGCAGTACTTC. This encodes CASSFEPGFYEQYF.

This clone was observed a handful of times. The chain recombines TRBV25-1 with TRBJ2-7, with a tentative D call TRBD1 (6 bases). CDR1 is MGHDK, CDR2 SYGVNS, per germline. Trimming took 4 bases from V and 2 from J, leaving 9 bases between them. CDR3 size: 13 residues. CDR3 nucleotide sequence: TGTGCCAGCAGTGGGGACAAAACCTACGAGCAGTACTTC. This gives the protein CASSGDKTYEQYF.

The V call is TRBV12-5, the J call TRBJ2-3; D remains ambiguous. CDR3 length: 17 amino acids. Trimming took off 2 bases at V and 2 bases at J, with 17 bases between the two ends. The germline gives CDR1 LGHNT, CDR2 FRNRAP. This CDR3 is CASGLIPGPPTTDTQYF. In DNA, the CDR3 is TGTGCTAGTGGTTTGATTCCGGGCCCCCCGACCACAGATACGCAGTATTTT.

The V and J genes are TRBV7-9 and TRBJ2-2; 7 bases are a match to TRBD1. Germline-derived CDR1 and CDR2 are SEHNR and FQNEAQ (reference sequence). This CDR3 region has 14 residues. After removal of 2 bases from V and 3 bases from J, the junction contained 0 bases not matched to a gene. CDR3 sequence reads: CASSLQGDTGELFF. The CDR3 coding sequence is TGTGCCAGCAGCTTACAGGGGGACACCGGGGAGCTGTTTTTT. The variable domain in full, completed from reference TRBV7-9 and TRBJ2-2, reads DTGVSQNPRHKITKRGQNVTFRCDPISEHNRLYWYRQTLGQGPEFLTYFQNEAQLEKSRLLSDRFSAERPKGSFSTLEIQRTEQGDSAMYLCASSLQGDTGELFFGEGSRLTVL.

This chain uses TRBV11-2 with TRBJ2-7; a possible D gene is TRBD1 (6 bases). V was clipped by 2 bases and J by 6 bases, with 20 bases between them. CDR1 is SGHAT, CDR2 FQNNGV, per germline. The length of the CDR3 is 16 residues. The CDR3 DNA sequence: TGTGCCAGCAGCTTACTTAGGGATAGGGGGAGTGTCGAGCAGTACTTC. Its translation: CASSLLRDRGSVEQYF.

The chain employs TRBV27 and TRBJ1-5; D perhaps matches TRBD1 (5 bases). V gave up 2 bases and J gave up 2 bases, with 7 bases separating them. Germline V lookup: CDR1 MNHEY, CDR2 SMNVEV (reference sequence). The CDR3 contains 14 residues. In DNA form, the CDR3 reads TGTGCCAGCAGTTTAGGGGACGGCAATCAGCCCCAGCATTTT. Protein: CASSLGDGNQPQHF.

The chain couples TRBV5-1 to TRBJ1-4, with D hard to call. V lost 4 bases, J lost 8 bases, and 15 bases lay in between. The length of the CDR3 is 14 residues. From germline, CDR1 is SGHRS and CDR2 YFSETQ. CDR3 DNA sequence: TGCGCCAGCAGCCCCCGGGTAGGAGGGGAAAAACTGTTTTTT. Translation gives CASSPRVGGEKLFF.